The 9 T cell receptor beta chains presented below share a single source sample, sequenced in a study of beta chain features in type 1 diabetes. Study observations and caveats: Type 1 diabetes patients showed a moderate but significant shortening of TCRB CDR3s in all four CD4+ subsets.

The whole isolated RNA underwent reverse transcription, so sequencing captured expressed TCRB transcripts. The repertoire was sequenced with immunoSEQ multiplex PCR; TCRdb's copy has only in-frame clones and lacks some. This sample has 600,000 or so clones; over 12% occur once, and the top ten carry just under 0.04%. These TCRs are of unknown antigen specificity. The specimen was naive CD4+ T cells from blood. These receptors were obtained from a man between 18 and 29 years old with type 1 diabetes.

This chain links TRBV7-2 with TRBJ1-6; D uncertain. Deletions cut 1 base from V and 0 bases from J, with 4 bases between. The CDR3 runs 15 residues. Looked up from germline, CDR1 is SGHTA and CDR2 is FQGNSA. In nucleotides, the CDR3 is TGTGCCAGCAGCTTAGTAAGCTCCTATAATTCACCCCTCCACTTT. It is translated as CASSLVSSYNSPLHF.

This clone has a handful of counts. The CDR3 loop is CASSYAGAHEKLFF. In DNA form, the CDR3 reads TGTGCCAGCAGTTACGCGGGCGCTCATGAAAAACTGTTTTTT. This rearrangement joins TRBV6-6 to TRBJ1-4; D ambiguous. The V end was cut by 2 bases, the J end by 6 bases, with 10 bases between. Germline assignment: CDR1 MNHNY and CDR2 SVGAGI (reference sequence). The CDR3 runs to 14 residues.

This clone was seen a handful of times. The chain has TRBV7-9 and TRBJ1-3; 7 nucleotides line up with TRBD1. The V gene's germline CDR1 is SEHNR and CDR2 FQNEAQ (reference sequence). V lost 4 bases and J lost 0; bases outside the gene matches: 6. The CDR3 runs 16 residues. The CDR3 nucleotides read TGTGCCAGCAGCTCGCCGGGACAGAGCTCTGGAAACACCATATATTTT. It is translated as CASSSPGQSSGNTIYF.

V gene TRBV30 combines with J gene TRBJ1-2; 8 nucleotides match TRBD1. Germline V gives CDR1 GTSNPN, CDR2 SVGIG (reference sequence). The CDR3 is 13 residues long. Germline trimming cut 5 bases from V and 5 bases from J; bases unmatched to any gene: 7. The CDR3 nucleotides are TGTGCCTGGGCCCACAGGGGGGAATATGGCTACACCTTC. As protein: CAWAHRGEYGYTF. Drawing the rest from reference TRBV30 and TRBJ1-2, the complete variable domain is SQTIHQWPATLVQPVGSPLSLECTVEGTSNPNLYWYRQAAGRGLQLLFYSVGIGQISSEVPQNLSASRPQDRQFILSSKKLLLSDSGFYLCAWAHRGEYGYTFGSGTRLTVV.

The CDR3 DNA reads as TGTGCCTGCACGGGGTCCGGAGGGAGCAATCAGCCCCAGCATTTT. It encodes CACTGSGGSNQPQHF. The rearrangement links TRBV6-1 to TRBJ1-5; D is unresolved. From germline, CDR1 is MNHNS and CDR2 SASEGT. Deletions cut 11 bases from V and 1 base from J, with 18 bases between. The CDR3 has 15 residues.

The CDR3 protein is CASSFPMNTEAFF. DNA of the CDR3: TGTGCCAGCAGCTTCCCAATGAACACTGAAGCTTTCTTT. V is TRBV7-2 and J is TRBJ1-1; D is ambiguous. CDR3 length equals 13 residues. V shed 3 bases and J shed 0 bases, with 5 bases lying between them. CDR1 and CDR2 (germline): SGHTA, FQGNSA.

This clone was observed a few times. This chain connects TRBV4-2 to TRBJ2-3; D is unclear. Germline V gene sequence: CDR1 LGHNA, CDR2 YNFKEQ. The CDR3 totals 14 residues. Trimming cost V 6 bases and J 1 base, with 11 bases left between them. The CDR3 DNA follows: TGTGCCAGCAGTAGAACGACTCGCACAGATACGCAGTATTTT. This translates into CASSRTTRTDTQYF.

The J gene is TRBJ1-6, the V gene TRBV6-1; 11 nucleotides line up with TRBD1. J lost 9 bases, V lost 6 bases, and 4 bases had no gene match. Germline values: CDR1 MNHNS, CDR2 SASEGT. This CDR3 comprises 14 residues. The CDR3 DNA reads as TGTGCCAGCAGGGGGACAGGGGGGAGTTCACCCCTCCACTTT. This translates into CASRGTGGSSPLHF.

This clone was counted between two and nine times. This chain links TRBV15 with TRBJ2-7, with 8 bases that match TRBD1. CDR1 and CDR2 from the germline V gene are LNHNV and YYDKDF (reference sequence). V lost 5 bases and J lost 7; bases outside the gene matches: 7. This CDR3 region has 13 residues. CDR3: CATSFDRGGEQYF. As DNA, the CDR3 is TGTGCCACCAGCTTCGACAGGGGAGGAGAGCAGTACTTC.